The 29 T cell receptor beta chains reported below all come from one sample, sequenced in a study of blood T cell repertoires in COVID-19 (dated by TCRdb to 2018 to 2021). Libraries were prepared through the immunoSEQ multiplex PCR assay. TCRdb obtained this table from immuneACCESS and retained in-frame rearrangements with V and J assigned. These tables miss some clones; where compared with another copy, unresolved V genes account for less than half of the shortfall, and the remainder is unexplained. This sample holds more than 250,000 clones; 86% were observed only once. Around 2.1% of the sample comes from the top ten. The sequencing input was peripheral blood. These receptors all stem from a woman aged 25 to 39 who had recovered from COVID-19.

The V call is TRBV19, the J call TRBJ1-2, with D perhaps TRBD1 (6 bases). V was clipped by 8 bases and J by 6 bases, with 19 bases between them. The germline V gene has CDR1 LNHDA and CDR2 SQIVND (reference sequence). The CDR3 is made up of 14 amino acids. The CDR3 sequence: CASLREITGHGYTF. CDR3 bases: TGTGCCAGTCTTCGAGAGATAACAGGGCATGGCTACACCTTC. The variable domain in full, completed from reference TRBV19 and TRBJ1-2, reads DGGITQSPKYLFRKEGQNVTLSCEQNLNHDAMYWYRQDPGQGLRLIYYSQIVNDFQKGDIAEGYSVSREKKESFPLTVTSAQKNPTAFYLCASLREITGHGYTFGSGTRLTVV.

This chain links TRBV7-2 with TRBJ2-5, with 7 bases aligning to TRBD2. This CDR3 region has 16 residues. Trimming at V came to 5 bases and at J to 6 bases, leaving 15 bases not matched to a gene. The germline CDR1 and CDR2 sequences are SGHTA and FQGNSA. The CDR3 sequence: CASSPPRTGGTKTQYF. The CDR3 DNA follows: TGTGCCAGCAGCCCACCCCGTACGGGAGGTACGAAGACCCAGTACTTC.

This clone appeared a single time. The J gene is TRBJ1-5, the V gene TRBV2; maybe TRBD1 (5 bases). This CDR3 is built from 14 residues. Looked up from germline, CDR1 is SNHLY and CDR2 is FYNNEI. V lost 5 bases and J lost 5, with 13 bases in between. CDR3 sequence reads: CASSTGGSYQPQHF. The CDR3 bases are TGTGCCAGCAGTACGGGGGGAAGTTATCAGCCCCAGCATTTT.

This clone was observed a handful of times. The rearrangement links TRBV19 to TRBJ2-7; D is uncertain. The CDR3 runs to 13 residues. The V and J ends lost 1 base and 3 bases respectively, with 7 bases between them. CDR1 is LNHDA and CDR2 is SQIVND in the germline V gene (reference sequence). The CDR3, as DNA: TGTGCCAGTAGTATAGCTACCCGCTACGAGCAGTACTTC. It is translated as CASSIATRYEQYF.

This clone was seen a single time. V gene TRBV7-8 combines with J gene TRBJ2-6, with no clear D. Germline V lookup: CDR1 SGHVS, CDR2 FQNEAQ. Trimming shortened V by 5 bases and J by 1 base, and 12 bases separated the two germline ends. This CDR3 contains 16 residues. This CDR3 reads CASSPQTPSGANVLTF. For the CDR3, the DNA is TGTGCCAGCAGCCCTCAGACACCTTCTGGGGCCAACGTCCTGACTTTC.

This clone appeared a single time. The chain couples TRBV2 to TRBJ2-5; TRBD1 matches at 9 bases. Per germline, CDR1 SNHLY and CDR2 FYNNEI. The V gene end was trimmed by 6 bases and the J gene end by 2 bases; junction bases not matched to a gene: 7. This CDR3 is 15 amino acids long. The CDR3 here is CASSAQGARQETQYF. The CDR3 DNA is TGTGCCAGCAGCGCACAGGGGGCGCGACAAGAGACCCAGTACTTC.

This chain connects TRBV5-6 to TRBJ2-7; 9 bases line up with TRBD1. The ends lost 4 bases at V and 3 bases at J; junction bases unmatched: 5. This CDR3 spans 14 amino acids. Germline CDR1 reads SGHDT; CDR2 reads YYEEEE. The CDR3 nucleotides read TGTGCCAGCAGCGTGGAGACAGGGGGCTACGAGCAGTACTTC. This gives the protein CASSVETGGYEQYF.

V and J are TRBV5-6 and TRBJ2-5, with D possibly matching TRBD1 (6 bases). The CDR3 has 14 amino acids. Germline CDR1 SGHDT, CDR2 YYEEEE. V was shortened by 4 bases and J by 5 bases, with 15 bases between the two germline ends. CDR3 in amino acids: CASSLRGLRETQYF. Written as DNA, the CDR3 is TGTGCCAGCAGCCTCAGGGGTCTCAGGGAGACCCAGTACTTC.

The chain recombines TRBV19 with TRBJ1-2; D not certain. Germline V gene sequence: CDR1 LNHDA, CDR2 SQIVND (reference sequence). The CDR3 has 14 amino acids. The ends were cut back, 3 bases at V and 7 bases at J, with 15 bases in the middle. The chain's CDR3 is CASSIREGISGYTF. The CDR3 DNA reads TGTGCCAGTAGTATTCGCGAGGGAATCTCTGGCTACACCTTC.

The chain employs TRBV2 and TRBJ1-2, with TRBD1 as a possible D gene (5 bases). The CDR3 has 14 amino acids. In germline, CDR1 is SNHLY, CDR2 FYNNEI. Trimming cost V 8 bases and J 3 bases, with 16 bases left between them. The CDR3 nucleotides are TGTGCCAGCCTCCCGGGGGGGATCGACTATGGCTACACCTTC. Residues: CASLPGGIDYGYTF.

The chain has TRBV11-3 and TRBJ2-1, with 11 bases aligning to TRBD2. The V gene's germline CDR1 is SGHNT and CDR2 YENEEA. The CDR3 has 17 residues. J gave up 2 bases and V 5 bases, and 8 bases lay outside the gene matches. CDR3 protein: CASSLFSGRVPYNEQFF. The CDR3 region has the DNA TGTGCCAGCAGCCTATTTAGCGGGAGGGTGCCCTACAATGAGCAGTTCTTC.

The gene calls are TRBV10-3 and TRBJ1-6, with 7 positions matching TRBD1. J was trimmed by 4 bases and V by 2 bases; bases with no gene match: 2. Germline V gene data show CDR1 as ENHRY and CDR2 as SYGVKD. This CDR3 spans 15 amino acids. This chain's CDR3 is CAISEGDRYNSPLHF. CDR3 sequence (DNA): TGTGCCATCAGTGAGGGGGACAGATATAATTCACCCCTCCACTTT.

The rearrangement links TRBV5-1 to TRBJ2-7, with a possible D match to TRBD2 (6 bases). This CDR3 has 15 amino acids. Germline CDR1 and CDR2: SGHRS and YFSETQ. The V end lost 4 bases, the J end lost 12 bases, and 26 bases lay between the germline ends. The CDR3 reads CASSGLPGTQNPPYF. The DNA of the CDR3 is TGCGCCAGCAGCGGATTGCCCGGGACTCAGAATCCGCCGTACTTC.

The rearrangement joins TRBV4-1 to TRBJ1-1; a weak D match, TRBD1 (6 bases). The CDR3 sequence is 14 residues long. Germline V gene sequence: CDR1 MGHRA, CDR2 YSYEKL. V lost 1 base to trimming and J lost 3 bases, with 9 bases between them. The CDR3 region is CASSQGQEYTEAFF. The DNA for the CDR3 is TGCGCCAGCAGCCAAGGACAGGAGTACACTGAAGCTTTCTTT.

J is TRBJ1-4 and V is TRBV11-2; TRBD1 is a possible D gene (5 bases). V lost 1 base and J 3 bases, leaving 12 bases between the germline ends. This CDR3 has 16 residues. Germline lookup yields CDR1 SGHAT and CDR2 FQNNGV. CDR3 DNA sequence: TGTGCCAGCAGCTTAGGGATCGGGGGATCTAATGAAAAACTGTTTTTT. Its translation: CASSLGIGGSNEKLFF.

Turning to this clone: Mismatch with germline at one junction end may stem from a read error. The chain is built from TRBV14 and TRBJ2-7; no definite D call. This CDR3 spans 13 amino acids. Germline values: CDR1 SGHDN, CDR2 FVKESK. As DNA, the CDR3 is TGTGCCAGCAGCCAAGAAAACAAAGTAAGCGTACTCTTC. Its translation is CASSQENKVSVLF.

The chain couples TRBV12-3 or TRBV12-4 to TRBJ1-5, with 8 bases identical to TRBD1. The CDR3 is made up of 12 amino acids. V lost 6 bases to trimming and J lost 7 bases; unmatched junction nucleotides: 2. CDR3 bases: TGTGCCAGCAGGGACAGGGTCCAGCCCCAGCATTTT. Protein: CASRDRVQPQHF.

The chain employs TRBV27 and TRBJ2-7; maybe TRBD1 (5 bases). Germline-derived CDR1 and CDR2 are MNHEY and SMNVEV (reference sequence). This CDR3 comprises 13 residues. V was cut by 3 bases and J by 0 bases, with 6 bases left in between. The CDR3 here is CASSLTVSYEQYF. For the CDR3, the DNA is TGTGCCAGCAGTTTGACAGTCTCCTACGAGCAGTACTTC.

This clone has more than one count but fewer than ten. CDR3 nucleotide sequence: TGTGCCAGCCGAAAGGGAGGGCTGTTCACAGATACGCAGTATTTT. It specifies CASRKGGLFTDTQYF. V gene TRBV2 combines with J gene TRBJ2-3; 7 bases map to TRBD2. CDR1 is SNHLY and CDR2 is FYNNEI in the germline V gene. This CDR3 has 15 amino acids. J lost 2 bases, V lost 8 bases, and 10 bases had no gene match.

The gene calls are TRBV5-1 and TRBJ1-2, with 8 positions matching TRBD1. The CDR3 is made up of 15 amino acids. Germline lookup yields CDR1 SGHRS and CDR2 YFSETQ. The V and J ends lost 0 bases and 7 bases, in that order; junction bases with no gene match: 8. The CDR3: CASSLGGQGTVGYTF. The CDR3 DNA follows: TGCGCCAGCAGCTTGGGAGGACAGGGTACTGTTGGCTACACCTTC.

V and J are TRBV21-1 and TRBJ1-1; the table's D call of TRBD1 was not tested on the DNA. TRBV21-1 is an annotated pseudogene. The CDR3 has 15 residues. The CDR3, as DNA: TGTGCCAGCAGAGGGAACTATACGGGCAGGGCGGTGGCTTTCTTT. This encodes CASRGNYTGRAVAFF.

This clone was recorded once. V and J are TRBV18 and TRBJ2-7; D call uncertain. CDR3 length: 14 residues. Germline V lookup: CDR1 KGHSH, CDR2 LQKENI. V lost 3 bases and J 3 bases, leaving 12 bases between the germline ends. Written as DNA, the CDR3 is TGTGCCAGCTCACCCGGCGCTAGGCTCTACGAGCAGTACTTC. Protein: CASSPGARLYEQYF.

The chain couples TRBV19 to TRBJ2-6; possible D gene TRBD1, 5 bases. The CDR3 contains 16 residues. Per germline, CDR1 LNHDA and CDR2 SQIVND (reference sequence). Trimming removed 2 bases from V and 0 bases from J, with 8 bases in between. This chain's CDR3 is CASSIRGPSGANVLTF. In nucleotides, the CDR3 is TGTGCCAGTAGTATAAGGGGCCCCTCTGGGGCCAACGTCCTGACTTTC. Using reference TRBV19 and TRBJ2-6 for the parts outside the CDR3, the full variable domain is DGGITQSPKYLFRKEGQNVTLSCEQNLNHDAMYWYRQDPGQGLRLIYYSQIVNDFQKGDIAEGYSVSREKKESFPLTVTSAQKNPTAFYLCASSIRGPSGANVLTFGAGSRLTVL.

The genes are TRBV7-9 and TRBJ2-7, with D possibly TRBD2 on 6 matching bases. Germline V gene lookup returns CDR1 SEHNR and CDR2 FQNEAQ (reference sequence). The CDR3 totals 14 residues. Trimming pared 2 bases from V and 4 bases from J, leaving 12 bases between. The DNA for the CDR3 is TGTGCCAGCAGCTTATTCGGCGGGGTATACGAGCAGTACTTC. Protein sequence: CASSLFGGVYEQYF.

The V and J genes are TRBV7-2 and TRBJ2-3; no definite D call. Germline V gene lookup returns CDR1 SGHTA and CDR2 FQGNSA. This CDR3 is 15 amino acids long. The V and J ends lost 2 bases and 0 bases respectively, with 9 bases between them. The CDR3, as DNA: TGTGCCAGCAGCTTAAGCTCGTACAGCACAGATACGCAGTATTTT. Amino acid sequence: CASSLSSYSTDTQYF.

The chain joins TRBV29-1 to TRBJ2-7; TRBD1 matches 7 bases. Losses at the gene ends were 6 bases for V and 7 bases for J; bases not matched to a gene: 9. Germline-derived CDR1 and CDR2 are SQVTM and ANQGSEA. The CDR3 totals 12 residues. The CDR3 DNA reads TGCAGCGTCCAGACAGGGCCCCTGGAGCAGTACTTC. Translating gives CSVQTGPLEQYF.

The genes are TRBV7-2 and TRBJ1-6, with TRBD1 matching 10 bases. The CDR3 spans 15 residues. Unmatched junction bases numbered 7, after V lost 5 bases and J lost 9 bases. CDR1 and CDR2 (germline): SGHTA, FQGNSA. CDR3 sequence reads: CASSQRGQGFSPLHF. In DNA, the CDR3 is TGTGCCAGCAGCCAAAGGGGACAGGGGTTTTCACCCCTCCACTTT.

The genes are TRBV5-1 and TRBJ1-2; D is unclear. Germline V gene data show CDR1 as SGHRS and CDR2 as YFSETQ. This CDR3 is built from 16 residues. Trimming removed 1 base from V and 6 bases from J, with 19 bases in between. The CDR3 DNA is TGCGCCAGCAGCTTGATGCTCGGCGGGGTTCAGGATGGCTACACCTTC. Amino acid sequence: CASSLMLGGVQDGYTF.

The CDR3 DNA reads TGCGCCAGCAGCTTGGGGGCTAGCGGAAGACTGTCTAGCACAGATACGCAGTATTTT. It specifies CASSLGASGRLSSTDTQYF. The gene calls are TRBV5-1 and TRBJ2-3, with 7 bases aligning to TRBD2. CDR1 is SGHRS, CDR2 YFSETQ, per germline. J gave up 0 bases and V 0 bases, and 13 bases lay outside the gene matches. The CDR3 is made up of 19 amino acids.